Below are 7 T cell receptor beta chains sequenced from a single sample in a study of blood T cell repertoires in COVID-19. Generated by immunoSEQ multiplex PCR, the TCRdb table keeps only in-frame clones and is missing some. The profile shows approximately 180,000 clones, around 85% of them singletons. Sequences were obtained from peripheral blood. Source of these receptors: a woman older than 75 with acute or convalescent COVID-19.

This clone showed up just once. In DNA form, the CDR3 reads TGTGCCATCAGCCCGGGACAGGGGGCGAACGGCTACACCTTC. Protein sequence: CAISPGQGANGYTF. The rearrangement links TRBV10-3 to TRBJ1-2; TRBD1 agrees at 12 bases. CDR3 length: 14 amino acids. The germline gives CDR1 ENHRY, CDR2 SYGVKD. V shed 6 bases and J 8 bases; nucleotides not matched to a gene: 7.

V and J are TRBV2 and TRBJ1-3; possible D gene TRBD1, 6 bases. There are 15 residues in the CDR3. Germline CDR1 reads SNHLY; CDR2 reads FYNNEI. Trimming cost V 8 bases and J 1 base, with 15 bases left between them. The CDR3 is CASRDQGPSGNTIYF. CDR3 DNA: TGTGCCAGCCGAGATCAGGGGCCATCTGGAAACACCATATATTTT.

This chain links TRBV4-1 with TRBJ2-5; 7 bases match TRBD2. The CDR3 covers 16 residues. The V gene end was trimmed by 1 base and the J gene end by 2 bases; junction bases not matched to a gene: 7. The V gene's germline CDR1 is MGHRA and CDR2 YSYEKL. The CDR3 reads CASSQGVGLVQETQYF. The CDR3, as DNA: TGCGCCAGCAGCCAAGGAGTCGGACTAGTGCAAGAGACCCAGTACTTC.

The V and J genes are TRBV6-5 and TRBJ2-7, with TRBD1 matching 9 bases. V lost 2 bases and J lost 4; bases outside the gene matches: 6. Germline loops: CDR1 MNHEY, CDR2 SVGAGI. The CDR3 is 15 amino acids. CDR3 DNA sequence: TGTGCCAGCAGTTACGCCCTCGGACAGGGGTACGAGCAGTACTTC. Protein sequence: CASSYALGQGYEQYF.

The chain couples TRBV6-1 to TRBJ1-2; unclear D gene. The CDR3 extends over 13 amino acids. From germline, CDR1 is MNHNS and CDR2 SASEGT. V was pared by 5 bases and J by 2 bases, with 9 bases between. In DNA, the CDR3 is TGTGCCAGCAGTCAGACTTCAAACTATGGCTACACCTTC. Translating it yields CASSQTSNYGYTF.

A single count supports this clone. CDR3 DNA sequence: TGTGCCAGCGGGGGGGGACTAACCTACAATGAGCAGTTCTTC. As protein: CASGGGLTYNEQFF. The chain combines TRBV2 with TRBJ2-1; 7 bases are shared with TRBD2. CDR3 length: 14 residues. V dropped 8 bases and J dropped 2; count of bases not matched to a gene: 6. Germline assignment: CDR1 SNHLY and CDR2 FYNNEI.

This chain connects TRBV29-1 to TRBJ1-2; 8 bases are a match to TRBD1. Germline assignment: CDR1 SQVTM and CDR2 ANQGSEA. V shed 7 bases, J shed 3 bases, and the junction held 4 bases outside the gene matches. The CDR3 length is 12 residues. CDR3 bases: TGCAGCGCGGACAGGGAAGACTATGGCTACACCTTC. This gives the protein CSADREDYGYTF.